This TCR beta chain is from a study of blood T cell repertoires in COVID-19. Study-wide background: The United States, Italy and Spain provided the acute and convalescent COVID-19 samples. PBMCs, B-cell-depleted T cells, or T cells were the source of the cDNA or gDNA that made up the material.

Original methodology: Researchers report that nucleated cell counts were estimated from reference gene primer amplification. Data came from immunoSEQ multiplex PCR; TCRdb stores just in-frame clones and leaves some out. The D gene and trimming were derived from the DNA, and the V and J assignments and clone size from that table. The data show 200,000 to 250,000 clones, around 87% seen once. V gave up 4 bases and J gave up 7 bases, with 9 bases separating them. CDR1 is KGHDR, CDR2 SFDVKD, per germline. The CDR3 length is 13 residues. The J gene is TRBJ1-4, the V gene TRBV24-1; tentatively, D is TRBD1 (6 bases). The material sequenced was peripheral blood. The origin of this receptor is a woman in her seventies with active or convalescent COVID-19. CDR3 protein: CATSETGSEKLFF. CDR3 in DNA: TGTGCCACCAGTGAGACAGGCTCTGAAAAACTGTTTTTT.